The sequence of this T cell receptor (beta chain) was determined in a study of cytomegalovirus exposure and HLA in healthy donors (dated by TCRdb to 2017 to 2019). General notes on the study: According to a later analysis, one platform produced both the roughly 120 validation repertoires and the 620 or so repertoires of the first cohort. The study aimed to test whether signatures of past pathogen exposure could be identified by cataloging public T cell receptors. A separate validation cohort of roughly 130 different subjects was used in addition to the approximately 670-subject first cohort. To predict cytomegalovirus infection status, the study brought together high-throughput TCR immunosequencing, statistical association of individual TCRs with disease status, and machine learning.

Here is what the overall study found, with its caveats: In vitro tests confirmed that a few of the cytomegalovirus-associated TCR beta chains recognize cytomegalovirus antigens. In the study, 164 TCR beta chains were listed as associated with cytomegalovirus. A later analysis lacked HLA typing for the validation cohort, so it scored co-occurrence in that cohort across all 110 or so repertoires. Most TCR sequences were seen in very few donors, while some public TCRs were found in many individuals. Subsequent analysis determined that TCRs grouped into clusters in the first cohort also showed a tendency toward co-occurrence across the roughly 130 validation repertoires, and 94% of cluster scores exceeded 0. It was suggested by the authors that the approach could potentially be generalized to other disease states and immunological phenotypes. The classifier was reported to diagnose cytomegalovirus status with high specificity and sensitivity in both the original cohort and the validation cohort.

Library prep was done by the immunoSEQ multiplex PCR assay. In the original analysis: A statistical classification framework was built to diagnose cytomegalovirus status from the catalog of TCR beta chain sequences. TCRdb stores this immuneACCESS table with in-frame sequences only. Part of the clones is absent; in the studies checked, under half of the shortfall reflects unresolved V genes, and no reason is known for the rest. V, J and clone size are those of that table, while D and trimming were read from the DNA. The sample table lists 150,000 to 200,000 clones, around 80% of them with a count of one. In total, the top ten clones hold roughly 1.2% of the sample. The CDR3 numbers 13 residues from cysteine through phenylalanine. This entry keeps only the CDR3 DNA: 39 bases, framed from base 1. The CDR1 and CDR2 encoded by the germline V gene (reference sequence) are MNHEY and SMNVEV. The junction shows trimming of 5 bases on V and 3 bases on J, plus 10 bases between the germline ends.

Separate from the approximately 700-subject first cohort, the validation cohort of 95 to 150 subjects was the group to which the donors belonged. As concerns this clone: Its antigen remains undetermined. No per-base quality is available; no much larger clone lies one base away.

The chain was built from TRBV27 and TRBJ1-2, with a weak D call of TRBD1 (6 bases match). The material sequenced was PBMCs. The clonotype was recovered from a woman aged 30 to 39 in good health and CMV-seronegative. The DNA reads as follows: TGTGCCAGCAGTAATGACAGGTACTATGGCTACACCTTC. Its protein is CASSNDRYYGYTF.